This T cell receptor beta chain was captured by sequencing in a study of cytomegalovirus exposure and HLA in healthy donors. General study findings and limits: With later analysis, a missense DCLRE1C variant became linked to TCR beta V- and J-gene trimming. Researchers reported that three CMV-associated chains were confirmed in vitro as CMV antigen-specific.

The PCR had 60 Vbeta and 13 Jbeta primers. Sequencing used immunoSEQ multiplex PCR; TCRdb keeps in-frame clones, though not all of them. Among fewer than 130,000 clones listed, more than 60% were seen once. Worth noting for this clone: Its matching antigen is unknown.

Germline V gene data show CDR1 as SGHRS and CDR2 as YFSETQ. CDR3 length equals 16 residues. V dropped 0 bases and J dropped 3 bases, with 15 bases sitting between them. The V call is TRBV5-1, the J call TRBJ2-5, with D tentatively TRBD1 (5 bases). This clonotype originated in a female donor in good health and CMV-seropositive. Input material: PBMCs. The CDR3 loop is CASSLALGFREETQYF. CDR3 nucleotide sequence: TGCGCCAGCAGCTTGGCCCTAGGGTTCAGGGAAGAGACCCAGTACTTC.